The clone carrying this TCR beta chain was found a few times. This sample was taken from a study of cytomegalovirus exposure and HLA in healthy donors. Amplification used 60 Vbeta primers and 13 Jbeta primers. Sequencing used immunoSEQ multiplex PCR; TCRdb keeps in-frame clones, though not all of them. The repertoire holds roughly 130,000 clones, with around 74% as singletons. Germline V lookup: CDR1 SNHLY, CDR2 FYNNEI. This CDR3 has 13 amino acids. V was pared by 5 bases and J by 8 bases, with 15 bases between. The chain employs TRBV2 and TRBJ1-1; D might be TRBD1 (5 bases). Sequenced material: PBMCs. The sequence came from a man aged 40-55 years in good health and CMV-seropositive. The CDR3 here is CASSLQVAGEAFF. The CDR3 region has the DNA TGTGCCAGCAGTCTACAGGTTGCTGGGGAAGCTTTCTTT.